These T cell receptor beta chains were read from a single sample in a study of blood T cell repertoires in COVID-19. Sequencing used immunoSEQ multiplex PCR; TCRdb keeps in-frame clones, though not all of them. The sample shows 240,000 or so clones, around 83% of them seen only once. The sample taken for sequencing was peripheral blood. These receptors were obtained from a man under 40 who had recovered from COVID-19. The CDR3 runs from the conserved cysteine through the conserved F or W. Fields, in order: D gene, CDR3 length, J gene, V gene, clone size, CDR3 protein, CDR3 DNA. D genes are given only for firm matches. A clone size is listed for some rows: how often the clone was seen (once, few, many), or a class if it is expanded.

D: TRBD1
length: 14
J: TRBJ2-5
V: TRBV28
size: few
CDR3: CASSSGQAQETQYF
DNA: TGTGCCAGCAGTTCGGGACAGGCGCAAGAGACCCAGTACTTC

D: -
length: 15
J: TRBJ2-7
V: TRBV5-4
size: -
CDR3: CASSPGSGATYEQYF
DNA: TGTGCCAGCAGCCCAGGGTCTGGGGCTACCTACGAGCAGTACTTC

D: -
length: 14
J: TRBJ2-5
V: TRBV5-1
size: -
CDR3: CASSLRTDQETQYF
DNA: TGCGCCAGCAGCTTAAGGACAGACCAAGAGACCCAGTACTTC

D: TRBD1
length: 15
J: TRBJ1-5
V: TRBV2
size: -
CDR3: CASTLDRGYHQPQHF
DNA: TGTGCCAGCACCTTAGACAGGGGATACCATCAGCCCCAGCATTTT

D: -
length: 11
J: TRBJ1-2
V: TRBV11-1
size: -
CDR3: CASSETGASTF
DNA: TGTGCCAGCAGCGAAACAGGAGCCTCCACCTTC

D: -
length: 14
J: TRBJ1-3
V: TRBV5-1
size: -
CDR3: CASSQNTARNTIYF
DNA: TGCGCCAGCAGCCAGAACACCGCTCGAAACACCATATATTTT

D: -
length: 15
J: TRBJ1-2
V: TRBV19
size: -
CDR3: CASSIDRGASGGYTF
DNA: TGTGCCAGTAGTATAGACAGGGGCGCTTCTGGGGGCTACACCTTC

D: -
length: 16
J: TRBJ2-1
V: TRBV6-1
size: -
CDR3: CASSEARRVGGNEQFF
DNA: TGTGCCAGCAGTGAAGCGCGCAGGGTGGGGGGCAATGAGCAGTTCTTC

D: TRBD1
length: 14
J: TRBJ1-5
V: TRBV28
size: many
CDR3: CASSQTGGEQPQHF
DNA: TGTGCCAGCAGTCAAACAGGGGGCGAGCAGCCCCAGCATTTT

D: TRBD2
length: 15
J: TRBJ2-3
V: TRBV10-1
size: -
CDR3: CASSTSGGGIDTQYF
DNA: TGCGCCAGCAGTACTAGCGGGGGAGGGATAGATACGCAGTATTTT

D: TRBD1
length: 17
J: TRBJ1-2
V: TRBV9
size: -
CDR3: CASSPGTGDPANYGYTF
DNA: TGTGCCAGCAGCCCCGGGACAGGGGACCCAGCTAACTATGGCTACACCTTC

D: TRBD1
length: 18
J: TRBJ1-2
V: TRBV28
size: -
CDR3: CASTQRAGGGTGDYGYTF
DNA: TGTGCCAGCACCCAACGAGCGGGAGGTGGGACAGGGGACTATGGCTACACCTTC

D: -
length: 15
J: TRBJ1-5
V: TRBV6-5
size: -
CDR3: CASISRQGLGQPQHF
DNA: TGTGCCAGTATTTCACGTCAGGGGTTGGGTCAGCCCCAGCATTTT

D: -
length: 18
J: TRBJ1-6
V: TRBV7-9
size: -
CDR3: CASSSPFKDSGPNSPLHF
DNA: TGTGCCAGCAGCTCCCCCTTTAAGGACAGTGGCCCAAATTCACCCCTCCACTTT

D: TRBD2
length: 13
J: TRBJ2-5
V: TRBV9
size: -
CDR3: CASSGSGQETQYF
DNA: TGTGCCAGCAGCGGTAGCGGGCAAGAGACCCAGTACTTC

D: TRBD2
length: 18
J: TRBJ2-3
V: TRBV12-5
size: -
CDR3: CASGPGLAGGPSTDTQYF
DNA: TGTGCTAGTGGTCCGGGACTAGCGGGGGGGCCAAGTACAGATACGCAGTATTTT

D: -
length: 15
J: TRBJ1-5
V: TRBV6-5
size: -
CDR3: CASSSAGSGNQPQHF
DNA: TGTGCCAGCAGTAGCGCGGGGTCGGGCAATCAGCCCCAGCATTTT

D: -
length: 14
J: TRBJ2-2
V: TRBV3-1/TRBV3-2
size: -
CDR3: CASSPRTTTGELFF
DNA: TGTGCCAGCAGCCCCCGGACTACAACCGGGGAGCTGTTTTTT

D: -
length: 14
J: TRBJ2-2
V: TRBV12-5
size: -
CDR3: CASAGQSRTGELFF
DNA: TGTGCTAGTGCTGGACAGTCGAGGACCGGGGAGCTGTTTTTT

D: -
length: 13
J: TRBJ2-7
V: TRBV7-2
size: once
CDR3: CASSLYRFYEQYF
DNA: TGTGCCAGCAGCTTGTACAGGTTTTACGAGCAGTACTTC

D: -
length: 13
J: TRBJ2-1
V: TRBV9
size: -
CDR3: CASSPTDYNEQFF
DNA: TGTGCCAGCAGCCCCACTGACTACAATGAGCAGTTCTTC

D: TRBD1
length: 15
J: TRBJ2-3
V: TRBV2
size: -
CDR3: CASSERDRAADTQYF
DNA: TGTGCCAGCAGTGAGAGGGACAGGGCGGCAGATACGCAGTATTTT

D: TRBD1
length: 15
J: TRBJ2-7
V: TRBV5-8
size: few
CDR3: CASSLKTGRAGEQYF
DNA: TGTGCCAGCAGCCTGAAGACAGGGCGCGCCGGCGAGCAGTACTTC

D: TRBD1
length: 17
J: TRBJ1-3
V: TRBV2
size: -
CDR3: CASREIQGLGPGNTIYF
DNA: TGTGCCAGCAGGGAAATACAGGGGCTTGGTCCTGGAAACACCATATATTTT

D: TRBD1
length: 14
J: TRBJ1-4
V: TRBV19
size: -
CDR3: CASSFGGQWEKLFF
DNA: TGTGCCAGTAGTTTCGGGGGACAGTGGGAAAAACTGTTTTTT

D: TRBD2
length: 14
J: TRBJ2-7
V: TRBV6-5
size: -
CDR3: CASSYAGGGDEQYF
DNA: TGTGCCAGCAGTTACGCGGGGGGTGGCGACGAGCAGTACTTC

D: TRBD1
length: 15
J: TRBJ1-2
V: TRBV14
size: -
CDR3: CASSHWTGGNYGYTF
DNA: TGTGCCAGCAGCCACTGGACAGGGGGCAACTATGGCTACACCTTC

D: -
length: 15
J: TRBJ2-5
V: TRBV19
size: -
CDR3: CASSIEARQSGTQYF
DNA: TGTGCCAGTAGTATTGAAGCCCGACAGTCAGGGACCCAGTACTTC

D: -
length: 14
J: TRBJ1-2
V: TRBV3-1/TRBV3-2
size: -
CDR3: CASSHGTGNYGYTF
DNA: TGTGCCAGCAGCCATGGTACAGGGAACTATGGCTACACCTTC

D: TRBD1
length: 14
J: TRBJ1-1
V: TRBV15
size: -
CDR3: CATSGGQGGTEAFF
DNA: TGTGCCACCAGCGGGGGACAGGGAGGCACTGAAGCTTTCTTT

D: -
length: 12
J: TRBJ2-2
V: TRBV27
size: -
CDR3: CASSPPFGELFF
DNA: TGTGCCAGCAGCCCCCCATTCGGGGAGCTGTTTTTT

D: TRBD1
length: 17
J: TRBJ1-2
V: TRBV3-1/TRBV3-2
size: few
CDR3: CASSLGSRYRGNYGYTF
DNA: TGTGCCAGCAGCCTCGGGAGCAGATACAGGGGTAACTATGGCTACACCTTC

D: TRBD1
length: 10
J: TRBJ1-2
V: TRBV29-1
size: -
CDR3: CSVDRDGYTF
DNA: TGCAGCGTCGACAGGGACGGCTACACCTTC

D: TRBD2
length: 14
J: TRBJ2-3
V: TRBV7-2
size: -
CDR3: CASRAGGLTDTQYF
DNA: TGTGCCAGCAGAGCCGGGGGGTTGACAGATACGCAGTATTTT

D: -
length: 13
J: TRBJ1-2
V: TRBV5-1
size: -
CDR3: CASSLSGFLGYTF
DNA: TGCGCCAGCAGCTTGTCAGGATTTTTAGGCTACACCTTC

D: TRBD2
length: 15
J: TRBJ2-2
V: TRBV9
size: -
CDR3: CASRRSGGNTGELFF
DNA: TGTGCCAGCAGAAGGAGCGGGGGGAACACCGGGGAGCTGTTTTTT

D: TRBD1
length: 14
J: TRBJ1-2
V: TRBV2
size: -
CDR3: CASLPQGATYGYTF
DNA: TGTGCCAGCTTACCACAGGGGGCCACCTATGGCTACACCTTC

D: -
length: 17
J: TRBJ1-5
V: TRBV15
size: -
CDR3: CATSRVSGQGHNQPQHF
DNA: TGTGCCACCAGCAGAGTGTCAGGGCAGGGCCACAATCAGCCCCAGCATTTT

D: -
length: 14
J: TRBJ1-6
V: TRBV6-1
size: -
CDR3: CASSELGGKSPLHF
DNA: TGTGCCAGCAGTGAATTGGGGGGGAAATCACCCCTCCACTTT